This is a list of T cell receptor beta chains from one sample in a study of lymphopenia after photon versus proton radiotherapy. Method: immunoSEQ multiplex PCR; TCRdb's copy keeps in-frame clones and lacks some. The data hold around 150,000 clones, with 80% to 90% observed a single time. The sample was peripheral blood, taken from a patient treated with photon-based radiotherapy. The receptors shown here come from a man in his forties or fifties with gastric cancer. Each CDR3 is given with its conserved first and last residue. The D gene is left open where the match is weak. Size values are once, few and many counts, or a class for expanded clones, and some rows have none.

len,j_gene,v_gene,d_gene,abundance,CDR3aa,CDR3nt
15,TRBJ1-5,TRBV2,NA,few,CASRAWDTNNQPQHF,TGTGCCAGCAGGGCGTGGGACACCAATAATCAGCCCCAGCATTTT
19,TRBJ2-7,TRBV6-1,TRBD1,once,CASSEAPGGYLPLSYEQYF,TGTGCCAGCAGTGAAGCGCCAGGGGGCTATTTGCCCCTAAGCTACGAGCAGTACTTC
12,TRBJ1-4,TRBV6-5,TRBD1,NA,CASRGQGGKLFF,TGTGCCAGCAGGGGACAGGGTGGAAAACTGTTTTTT
15,TRBJ2-1,TRBV4-1,NA,NA,CASSPGAGAYNEQFF,TGCGCCAGCAGCCCGGGGGCGGGAGCATACAATGAGCAGTTCTTC
13,TRBJ1-1,TRBV29-1,TRBD1,NA,CSVDRGRDTEAFF,TGCAGCGTTGACAGGGGGCGGGACACTGAAGCTTTCTTT
16,TRBJ2-3,TRBV7-9,NA,NA,CASSSWVTRGADTQYF,TGTGCCAGCAGTTCTTGGGTTACCCGTGGCGCAGATACGCAGTATTTT
18,TRBJ1-5,TRBV7-8,TRBD1,NA,CASSSGQGAGYSNQPQHF,TGTGCCAGCAGCTCGGGACAGGGGGCAGGGTATAGCAATCAGCCCCAGCATTTT
19,TRBJ2-7,TRBV30,TRBD2,NA,CAWNTPPGLAGGFLYEQYF,TGTGCCTGGAACACACCCCCGGGACTAGCGGGAGGGTTTTTGTACGAGCAGTACTTC
14,TRBJ1-2,TRBV4-1,NA,few,CASSRPGTDDSYTF,TGCGCCAGCAGCCGACCCGGGACGGATGATAGCTACACCTTC
13,TRBJ1-2,TRBV6-4,NA,NA,CASSREGDYGYTF,TGTGCCAGCAGTAGGGAGGGTGACTATGGCTACACCTTC
14,TRBJ1-2,TRBV18,NA,NA,CASSPSGVNYGYTF,TGTGCCAGCTCACCTTCCGGGGTTAACTATGGCTACACCTTC
15,TRBJ1-5,TRBV5-1,NA,NA,CASSTEGGYNQPQHF,TGCGCCAGCTCGACTGAGGGGGGATATAATCAGCCCCAGCATTTT
15,TRBJ1-1,TRBV19,NA,NA,CASLTWGFEGTEAFF,TGTGCCAGTCTCACTTGGGGGTTTGAGGGAACTGAAGCTTTCTTT
16,TRBJ2-1,TRBV5-4,TRBD1,NA,CASSPGGTGLYNEQFF,TGTGCCAGCAGCCCTGGCGGGACAGGGCTCTACAATGAGCAGTTCTTC
15,TRBJ1-2,TRBV27,TRBD1,NA,CASRRPGQGEYGYTF,TGTGCCAGCAGACGCCCGGGACAGGGCGAATATGGCTACACCTTC
13,TRBJ1-2,TRBV6-4,NA,NA,CASSDSGTGGYTF,TGTGCCAGCAGTGACTCGGGAACCGGCGGCTACACCTTC
17,TRBJ2-1,TRBV5-4,TRBD2,NA,CASTPTKSSGSLDEQFF,TGTGCCAGCACGCCAACCAAGTCTAGCGGGAGCCTCGATGAGCAGTTCTTC
18,TRBJ2-6,TRBV12-5,NA,NA,CASGLVVNPSWGANVLTF,TGTGCTAGTGGTTTGGTTGTCAATCCCTCGTGGGGGGCCAACGTCCTGACTTTC
13,TRBJ2-5,TRBV5-1,NA,NA,CASSIGSKETQYF,TGCGCCAGCAGCATCGGGTCGAAAGAGACCCAGTACTTC
14,TRBJ1-4,TRBV10-3,NA,NA,CAITGGLANEKLFF,TGTGCCATCACGGGGGGCTTGGCTAATGAAAAACTGTTTTTT
13,TRBJ2-3,TRBV29-1,TRBD2,few,CSVDKAGTDTQYF,TGCAGCGTTGACAAAGCGGGAACAGATACGCAGTATTTT